The sequence of this TCR beta chain was determined in a study of OX40 agonist ivuxolimab in advanced cancers. On the study more broadly: Patient treatment consisted of intravenous ivuxolimab administration every 2 weeks at 0.01 to 10 mg/kg.

The length of the CDR3 is 10 residues. The J segment lost 9 bases and the V segment lost 7 bases, leaving 0 bases of the junction unmatched. CDR1 and CDR2 (germline): SNHLY, FYNNEI. Sequencing used immunoSEQ multiplex PCR; TCRdb keeps in-frame clones, though not all of them. The sample includes 15,000 to 20,000 clones, 80% to 90% of them seen just once. The sequenced sample was CD4+ or CD8+ T cells sorted from blood, obtained in a trial of the OX40 agonist ivuxolimab. The sequence came from an adult with an advanced solid tumor such as melanoma, head and neck, liver or kidney cancer. V and J are TRBV2 and TRBJ2-1; 7 bases fit TRBD1. CDR3 sequence reads: CASKGAEQFF. CDR3 sequence (DNA): TGTGCCAGCAAGGGGGCTGAGCAGTTCTTC.